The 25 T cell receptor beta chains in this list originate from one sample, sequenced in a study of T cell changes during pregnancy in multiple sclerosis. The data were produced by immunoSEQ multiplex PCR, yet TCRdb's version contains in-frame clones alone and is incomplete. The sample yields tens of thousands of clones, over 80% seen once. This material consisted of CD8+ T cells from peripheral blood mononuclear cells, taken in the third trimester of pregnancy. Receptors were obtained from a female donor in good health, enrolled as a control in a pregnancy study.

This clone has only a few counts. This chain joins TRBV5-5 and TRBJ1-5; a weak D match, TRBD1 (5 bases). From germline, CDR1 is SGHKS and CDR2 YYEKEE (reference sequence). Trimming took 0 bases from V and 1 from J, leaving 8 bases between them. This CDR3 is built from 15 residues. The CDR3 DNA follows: TGTGCCAGCAGCTTGGGACGGGGGAGCAATCAGCCCCAGCATTTT. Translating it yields CASSLGRGSNQPQHF.

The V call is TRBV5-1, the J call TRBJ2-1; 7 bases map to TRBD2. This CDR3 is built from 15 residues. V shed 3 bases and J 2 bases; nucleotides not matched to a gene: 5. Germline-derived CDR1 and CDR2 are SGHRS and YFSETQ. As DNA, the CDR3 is TGCGCCAGCAGCTCAGCGGGGCAGCCCTACAATGAGCAGTTCTTC. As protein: CASSSAGQPYNEQFF.

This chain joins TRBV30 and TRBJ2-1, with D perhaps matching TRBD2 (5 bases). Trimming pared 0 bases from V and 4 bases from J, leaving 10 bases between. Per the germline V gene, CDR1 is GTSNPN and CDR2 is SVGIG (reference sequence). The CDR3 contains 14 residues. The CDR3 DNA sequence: TGTGCCTGGAGTGTCTCCGCGGGTTACAATGAGCAGTTCTTC. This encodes CAWSVSAGYNEQFF.

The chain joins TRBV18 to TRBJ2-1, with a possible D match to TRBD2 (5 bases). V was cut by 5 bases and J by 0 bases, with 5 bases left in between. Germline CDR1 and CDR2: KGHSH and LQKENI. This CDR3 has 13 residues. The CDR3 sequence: CASSSGSYNEQFF. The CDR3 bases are TGTGCCAGCTCAAGCGGCTCCTACAATGAGCAGTTCTTC.

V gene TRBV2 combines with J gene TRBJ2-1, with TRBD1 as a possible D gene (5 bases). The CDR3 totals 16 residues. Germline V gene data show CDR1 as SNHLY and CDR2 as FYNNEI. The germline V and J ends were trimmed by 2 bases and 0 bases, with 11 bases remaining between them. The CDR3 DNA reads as TGTGCCAGCAGTGAAAAGGGGCCAAGCTCCTACAATGAGCAGTTCTTC. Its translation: CASSEKGPSSYNEQFF.

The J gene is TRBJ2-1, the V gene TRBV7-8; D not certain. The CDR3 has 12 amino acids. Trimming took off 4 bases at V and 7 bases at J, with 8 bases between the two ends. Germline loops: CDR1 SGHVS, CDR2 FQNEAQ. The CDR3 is CASSSRGNEQFF. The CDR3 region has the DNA TGTGCCAGCAGCTCGAGAGGTAATGAGCAGTTCTTC.

CDR3 sequence: CSVEKTDSSYEQYF. The CDR3 DNA sequence: TGCAGCGTTGAGAAGACGGACAGCTCCTACGAGCAGTACTTC. V gene TRBV29-1 combines with J gene TRBJ2-7; possible D gene TRBD1, 6 bases. Trimming removed 3 bases from V and 0 bases from J, with 12 bases in between. In germline, CDR1 is SQVTM, CDR2 ANQGSEA. CDR3 length equals 14 residues.

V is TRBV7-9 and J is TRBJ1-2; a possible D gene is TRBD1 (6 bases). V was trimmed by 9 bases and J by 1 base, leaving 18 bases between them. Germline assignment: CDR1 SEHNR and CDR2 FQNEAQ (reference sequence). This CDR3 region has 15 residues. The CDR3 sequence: CASTTQGDYNYGYTF. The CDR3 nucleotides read TGTGCCAGTACGACACAGGGTGACTATAACTATGGCTACACCTTC.

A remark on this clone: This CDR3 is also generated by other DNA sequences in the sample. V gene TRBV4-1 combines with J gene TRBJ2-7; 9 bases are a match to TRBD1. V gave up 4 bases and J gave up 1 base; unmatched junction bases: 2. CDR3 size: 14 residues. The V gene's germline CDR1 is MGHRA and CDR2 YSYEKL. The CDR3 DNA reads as TGCGCCAGCAGCCCGGGACAGGGATCCTACGAGCAGTACTTC. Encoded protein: CASSPGQGSYEQYF.

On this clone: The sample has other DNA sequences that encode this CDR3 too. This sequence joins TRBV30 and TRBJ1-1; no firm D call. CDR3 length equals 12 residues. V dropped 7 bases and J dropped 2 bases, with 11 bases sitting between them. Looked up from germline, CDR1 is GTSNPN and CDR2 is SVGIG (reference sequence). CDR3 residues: CASIHLNTEAFF. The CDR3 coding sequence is TGTGCCTCTATTCACTTAAACACTGAAGCTTTCTTT.

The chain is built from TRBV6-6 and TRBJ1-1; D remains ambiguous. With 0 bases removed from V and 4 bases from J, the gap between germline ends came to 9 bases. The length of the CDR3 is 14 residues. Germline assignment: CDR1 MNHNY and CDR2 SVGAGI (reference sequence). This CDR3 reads CASSYSKTATEAFF. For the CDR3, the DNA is TGTGCCAGCAGTTACTCGAAAACAGCCACTGAAGCTTTCTTT.

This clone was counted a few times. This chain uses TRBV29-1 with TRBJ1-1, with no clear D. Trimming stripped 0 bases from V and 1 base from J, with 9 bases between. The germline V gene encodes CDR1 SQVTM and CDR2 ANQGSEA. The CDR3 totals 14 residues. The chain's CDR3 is CSVEDLSGNTEAFF. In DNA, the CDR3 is TGCAGCGTTGAAGATCTATCGGGGAACACTGAAGCTTTCTTT. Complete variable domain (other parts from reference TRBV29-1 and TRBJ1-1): SAVISQKPSRDICQRGTSLTIQCQVDSQVTMMFWYRQQPGQSLTLIATANQGSEATYESGFVIDKFPISRPNLTFSTLTVSNMSPEDSSIYLCSVEDLSGNTEAFFGQGTRLTVV.

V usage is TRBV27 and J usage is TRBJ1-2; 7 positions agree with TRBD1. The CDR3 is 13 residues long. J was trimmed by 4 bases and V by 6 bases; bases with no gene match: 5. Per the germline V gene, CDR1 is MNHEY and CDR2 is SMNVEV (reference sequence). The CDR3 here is CASRLGTAYGYTF. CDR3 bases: TGTGCCAGCAGGCTCGGGACAGCCTATGGCTACACCTTC.

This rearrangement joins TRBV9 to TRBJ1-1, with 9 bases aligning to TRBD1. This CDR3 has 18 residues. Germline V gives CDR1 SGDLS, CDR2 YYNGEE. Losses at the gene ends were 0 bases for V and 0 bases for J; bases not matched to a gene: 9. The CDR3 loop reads CASSVEVGTGSMNTEAFF. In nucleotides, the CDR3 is TGTGCCAGCAGCGTAGAAGTGGGGACAGGGAGCATGAACACTGAAGCTTTCTTT.

CDR3: CASSQARVSQASSGANVLTF. In DNA form, the CDR3 reads TGTGCCAGCAGCCAAGCGAGAGTAAGTCAGGCGAGCTCTGGGGCCAACGTCCTGACTTTC. The chain couples TRBV4-2 to TRBJ2-6; D not resolved. Germline loops: CDR1 LGHNA, CDR2 YNFKEQ. The CDR3 sequence is 20 residues long. Trimming pared 1 base from V and 0 bases from J, leaving 19 bases between.

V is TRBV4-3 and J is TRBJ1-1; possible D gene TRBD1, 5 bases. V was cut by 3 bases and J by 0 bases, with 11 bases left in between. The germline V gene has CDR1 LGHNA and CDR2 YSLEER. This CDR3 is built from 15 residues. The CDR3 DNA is TGCGCCAGCAGCCAGAACAGGTTCATGAACACTGAAGCTTTCTTT. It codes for CASSQNRFMNTEAFF.

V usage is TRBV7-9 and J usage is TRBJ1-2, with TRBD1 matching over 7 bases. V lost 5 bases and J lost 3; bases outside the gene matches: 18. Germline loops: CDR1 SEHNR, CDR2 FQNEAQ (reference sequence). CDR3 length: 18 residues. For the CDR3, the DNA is TGTGCCAGCAGCGATGACGGGACAGTATATGGGCGCGACTATGGCTACACCTTC. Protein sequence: CASSDDGTVYGRDYGYTF.

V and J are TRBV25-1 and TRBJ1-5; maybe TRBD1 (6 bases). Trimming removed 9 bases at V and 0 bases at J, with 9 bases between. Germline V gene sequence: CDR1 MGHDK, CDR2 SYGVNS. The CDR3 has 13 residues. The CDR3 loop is CASIQGSNQPQHF. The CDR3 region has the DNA TGTGCCAGTATACAGGGTAGCAATCAGCCCCAGCATTTT.

This chain's CDR3 is CAWSVLGAEGYTF. As DNA, the CDR3 is TGTGCCTGGAGTGTACTGGGGGCAGAGGGCTACACCTTC. The V call is TRBV30, the J call TRBJ1-2, with D possibly matching TRBD1 (6 bases). The V and J ends lost 0 bases and 8 bases respectively, with 13 bases between them. CDR3 size: 13 residues. Germline CDR1 reads GTSNPN; CDR2 reads SVGIG (reference sequence).

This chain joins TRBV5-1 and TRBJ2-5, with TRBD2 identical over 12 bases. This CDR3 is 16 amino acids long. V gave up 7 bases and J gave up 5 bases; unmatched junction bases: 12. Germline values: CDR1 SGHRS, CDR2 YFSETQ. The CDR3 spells CASWASGGAPPETQYF. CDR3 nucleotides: TGCGCCAGCTGGGCTAGCGGGGGGGCCCCACCGGAGACCCAGTACTTC.

CDR3 sequence (DNA): TGTGCCAGCAGCCTTGGGGGGAACTCCTACAATGAGCAGTTCTTC. Amino acids: CASSLGGNSYNEQFF. The V call is TRBV27, the J call TRBJ2-1; tentatively, D is TRBD2 (6 bases). The CDR3 runs 15 residues. CDR1 is MNHEY, CDR2 SMNVEV, per germline (reference sequence). V was clipped by 6 bases and J by 0 bases, with 12 bases between them.

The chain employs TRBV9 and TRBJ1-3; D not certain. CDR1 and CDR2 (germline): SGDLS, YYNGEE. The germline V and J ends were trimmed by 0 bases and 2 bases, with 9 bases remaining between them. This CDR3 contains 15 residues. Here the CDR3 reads CASSVDGNAGNTIYF. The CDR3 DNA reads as TGTGCCAGCAGCGTAGACGGTAACGCTGGAAACACCATATATTTT. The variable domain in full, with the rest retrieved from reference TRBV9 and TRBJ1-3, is DSGVTQTPKHLITATGQRVTLRCSPRSGDLSVYWYQQSLDQGLQFLIQYYNGEERAKGNILERFSAQQFPDLHSELNLSSLELGDSALYFCASSVDGNAGNTIYFGEGSWLTVV.

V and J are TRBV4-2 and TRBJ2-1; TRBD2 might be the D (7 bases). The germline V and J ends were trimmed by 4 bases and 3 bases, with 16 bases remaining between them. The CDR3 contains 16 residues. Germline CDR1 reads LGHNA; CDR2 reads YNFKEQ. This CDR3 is CASSRGRGPDYNEQFF. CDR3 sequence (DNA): TGTGCCAGCAGCCGGGGGCGGGGGCCGGACTACAATGAGCAGTTCTTC.

The CDR3 sequence is CASSSRQGMETQYF. In nucleotides, the CDR3 is TGTGCCAGCAGCTCAAGACAGGGGATGGAGACCCAGTACTTC. V gene TRBV7-9 combines with J gene TRBJ2-5; 8 bases align to TRBD1. V dropped 4 bases and J dropped 5; count of bases not matched to a gene: 6. The germline V gene has CDR1 SEHNR and CDR2 FQNEAQ (reference sequence). The CDR3 length is 14 residues.

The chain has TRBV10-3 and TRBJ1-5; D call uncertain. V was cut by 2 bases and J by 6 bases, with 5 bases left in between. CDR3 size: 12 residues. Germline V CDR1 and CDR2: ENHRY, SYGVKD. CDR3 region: CAISETGQPQHF. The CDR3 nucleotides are TGTGCCATCAGTGAGACCGGTCAGCCCCAGCATTTT.